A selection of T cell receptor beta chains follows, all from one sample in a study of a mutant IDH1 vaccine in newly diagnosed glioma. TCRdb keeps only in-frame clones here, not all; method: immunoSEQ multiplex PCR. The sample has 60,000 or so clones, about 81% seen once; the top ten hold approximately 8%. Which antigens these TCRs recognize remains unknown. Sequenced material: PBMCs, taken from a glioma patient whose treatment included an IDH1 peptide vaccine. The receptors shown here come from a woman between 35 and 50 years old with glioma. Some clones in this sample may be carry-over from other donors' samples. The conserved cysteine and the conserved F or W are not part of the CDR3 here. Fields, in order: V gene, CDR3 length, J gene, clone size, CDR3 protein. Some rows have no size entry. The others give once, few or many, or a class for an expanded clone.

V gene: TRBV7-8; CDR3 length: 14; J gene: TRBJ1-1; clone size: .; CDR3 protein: ASSATAAEGNTEAF
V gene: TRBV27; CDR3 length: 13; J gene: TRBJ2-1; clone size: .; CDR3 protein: ASSRGLPAYNEQF
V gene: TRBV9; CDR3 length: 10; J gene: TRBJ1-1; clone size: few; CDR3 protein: ASGLGNTEAF
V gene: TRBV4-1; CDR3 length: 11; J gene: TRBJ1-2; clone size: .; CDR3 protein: ASSQVGGQGYT
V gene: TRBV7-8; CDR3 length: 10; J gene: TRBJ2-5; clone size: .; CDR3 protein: ASSRSQETQY
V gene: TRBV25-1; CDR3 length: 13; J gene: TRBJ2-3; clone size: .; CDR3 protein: ASSAQTGRTDTQY
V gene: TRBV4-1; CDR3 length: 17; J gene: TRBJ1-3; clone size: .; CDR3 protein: ASSLYDPGQDRSGNTIY
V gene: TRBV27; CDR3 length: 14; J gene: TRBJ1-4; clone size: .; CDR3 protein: ASRKGPTDRVGKLF
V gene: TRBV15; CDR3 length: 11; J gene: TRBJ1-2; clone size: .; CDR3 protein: ATSGQLNYGYT
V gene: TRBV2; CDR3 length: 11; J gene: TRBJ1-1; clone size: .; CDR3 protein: ASSVVQAREAF
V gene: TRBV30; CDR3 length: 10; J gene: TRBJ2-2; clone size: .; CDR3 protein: AWTYGAGELF
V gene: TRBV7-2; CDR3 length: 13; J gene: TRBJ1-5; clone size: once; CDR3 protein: ASSAGTRENQPQH
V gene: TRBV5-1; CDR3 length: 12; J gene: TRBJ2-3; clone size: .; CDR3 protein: ASSPRDTTDTQY
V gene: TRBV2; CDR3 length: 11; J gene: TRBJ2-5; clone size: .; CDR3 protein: ASKTGGQETQY
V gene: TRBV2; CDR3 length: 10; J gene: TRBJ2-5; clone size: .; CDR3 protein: ASRSNRETQY